Detailed here is one TCR beta chain. The antigen is not known. The data stem from a study of T cell responses to AZD1222 COVID-19 vaccine. Overall study results and limits: The breadth and depth of Spike-specific TCRs increased once two AZD1222 doses had been given. In the spike-specific TCR repertoire, nearly half reportedly target unmutated variant regions. Spike regions recognized by vaccine-associated CD4 TCRs spanned the protein, led by 160-218 and 743-854. Clonal diversity may have been underestimated in mostly white British donors.

V lost 1 base to trimming and J lost 6 bases, with 9 bases between them. The CDR3 totals 13 residues. Germline loops: CDR1 LGHDT, CDR2 YNNKEL (reference sequence). TCRdb's table, derived via immunoSEQ multiplex PCR, lists solely in-frame clones and lacks some. In the table there are 120,000 to 150,000 clones, about 90% of which are singletons. The receptor's source is an adult who received the AZD1222 COVID-19 vaccine. The chain carries TRBV3-1 (or the pseudogene TRBV3-2) and TRBJ1-1; D remains ambiguous. The source was peripheral blood, collected 28 days after the second AZD1222 dose. The CDR3 sequence: CASSQVILAEAFF. The CDR3 bases are TGTGCCAGCAGCCAAGTCATTTTGGCTGAAGCTTTCTTT.